These 5 T cell receptor beta chains were all obtained from the same sample, sequenced in a study of beta chain features in type 1 diabetes. Reverse transcribing all isolated RNA meant expressed TCRB transcripts were sequenced. Sequenced by immunoSEQ multiplex PCR; TCRdb stores in-frame clones only, minus some. The data contain about 190,000 clones, almost 8% of them singletons. Study outcomes and limitations: Moderately but significantly shorter TCRB CDR3s were found in Type 1 diabetes patients in all four CD4+ subsets.

No antigens are known for them. The sequencing input was central memory CD4+ T cells from blood. The receptors stem from a man between 18 and 29 years old with type 1 diabetes.

In this sample, this clone turned up a few times. The rearrangement joins TRBV7-9 to TRBJ2-3; D ambiguous. The CDR3 contains 14 residues. The V gene's germline CDR1 is SEHNR and CDR2 FQNEAQ (reference sequence). V lost 6 bases and J lost 2, with 12 bases in between. The CDR3 bases are TGTGCCAGCAGGGTAGGAGTCAACACAGATACGCAGTATTTT. This encodes CASRVGVNTDTQYF.

In its sample, this clone was seen many times. CDR3 coding DNA: TGTGCCAGCAGCGTAGACGTACAGACTGAAGCTTTCTTT. Amino acids: CASSVDVQTEAFF. V is TRBV9 and J is TRBJ1-1; D is uncertain. V was trimmed by 0 bases and J by 5 bases, leaving 8 bases between them. This CDR3 contains 13 residues. Germline V lookup: CDR1 SGDLS, CDR2 YYNGEE.

This chain links TRBV7-9 with TRBJ2-7, with D possibly TRBD2 on 6 matching bases. This CDR3 is 14 amino acids long. Germline V gives CDR1 SEHNR, CDR2 FQNEAQ (reference sequence). Trimming shortened V by 2 bases and J by 2 bases, and 10 bases separated the two germline ends. CDR3 sequence (DNA): TGTGCCAGCAGCTTAACCGGAGGGACCTACGAGCAGTACTTC. It codes for CASSLTGGTYEQYF.

This clone was seen more than once but under ten times. J is TRBJ2-3 and V is TRBV9; TRBD2 is a possible D gene (6 bases). V lost 0 bases and J lost 2, with 13 bases in between. Germline-derived CDR1 and CDR2 are SGDLS and YYNGEE. This CDR3 has 16 residues. CDR3 DNA sequence: TGTGCCAGCAGCGTAGGCGGACTACCCTACACAGATACGCAGTATTTT. It specifies CASSVGGLPYTDTQYF. Drawing the rest from reference TRBV9 and TRBJ2-3, the complete variable domain is DSGVTQTPKHLITATGQRVTLRCSPRSGDLSVYWYQQSLDQGLQFLIQYYNGEERAKGNILERFSAQQFPDLHSELNLSSLELGDSALYFCASSVGGLPYTDTQYFGPGTRLTVL.

This sequence joins TRBV5-6 and TRBJ1-4; 9 nucleotides match TRBD1. J lost 7 bases, V lost 4 bases, and 11 bases had no gene match. Germline values: CDR1 SGHDT, CDR2 YYEEEE. This CDR3 spans 16 amino acids. The CDR3 loop is CASSQDPGTGFEKLFF. CDR3 sequence (DNA): TGTGCCAGCAGCCAGGATCCCGGGACAGGGTTTGAAAAACTGTTTTTT.